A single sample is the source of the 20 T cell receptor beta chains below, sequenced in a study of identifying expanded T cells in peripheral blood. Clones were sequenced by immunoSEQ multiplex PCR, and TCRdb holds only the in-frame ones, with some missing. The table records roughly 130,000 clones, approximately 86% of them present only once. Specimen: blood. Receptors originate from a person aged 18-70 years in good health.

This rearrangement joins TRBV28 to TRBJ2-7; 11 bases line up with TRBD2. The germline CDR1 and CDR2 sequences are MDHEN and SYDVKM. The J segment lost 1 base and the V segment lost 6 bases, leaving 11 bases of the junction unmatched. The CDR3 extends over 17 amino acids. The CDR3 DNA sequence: TGTGCCAGCAGACGCCGGACTAGCGGGTTCTCTTCCTACGAGCAGTACTTC. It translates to CASRRRTSGFSSYEQYF.

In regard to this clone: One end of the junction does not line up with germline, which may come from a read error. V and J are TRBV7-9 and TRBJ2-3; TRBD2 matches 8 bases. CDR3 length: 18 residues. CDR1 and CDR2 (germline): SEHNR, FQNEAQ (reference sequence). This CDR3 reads CASSSTLGSSGGTDTQYF. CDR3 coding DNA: TGTGCCAGCAGCTCTACCCTTGGGTCCAGCGGGGGCACGGATACGCAGTATTTT.

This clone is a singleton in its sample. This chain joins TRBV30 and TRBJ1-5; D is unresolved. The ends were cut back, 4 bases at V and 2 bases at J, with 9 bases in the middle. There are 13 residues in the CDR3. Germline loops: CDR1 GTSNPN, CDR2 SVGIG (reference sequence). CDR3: CAWTAGGNQPQHF. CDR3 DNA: TGTGCCTGGACGGCCGGGGGCAATCAGCCCCAGCATTTT.

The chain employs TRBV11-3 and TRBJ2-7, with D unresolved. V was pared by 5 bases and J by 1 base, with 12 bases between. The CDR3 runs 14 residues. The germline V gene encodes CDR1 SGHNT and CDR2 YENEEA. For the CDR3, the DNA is TGTGCCAGCAGCCCCACGGCCCGATCCTACGAGCAGTACTTC. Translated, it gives CASSPTARSYEQYF.

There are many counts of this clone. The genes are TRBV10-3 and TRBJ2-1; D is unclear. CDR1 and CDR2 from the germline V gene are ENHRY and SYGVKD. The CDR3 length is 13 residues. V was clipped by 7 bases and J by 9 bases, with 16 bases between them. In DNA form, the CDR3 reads TGTGCCATCACAGATCCGTCCGGATCTGAGCAGTTCTTC. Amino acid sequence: CAITDPSGSEQFF.

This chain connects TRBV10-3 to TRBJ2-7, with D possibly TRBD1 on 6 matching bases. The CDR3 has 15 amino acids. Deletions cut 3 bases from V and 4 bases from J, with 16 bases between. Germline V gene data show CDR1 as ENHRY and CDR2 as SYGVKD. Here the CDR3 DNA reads TGTGCCATCAGTGATCGGGCAGGGGTGTCGTACGAGCAGTACTTC. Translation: CAISDRAGVSYEQYF.

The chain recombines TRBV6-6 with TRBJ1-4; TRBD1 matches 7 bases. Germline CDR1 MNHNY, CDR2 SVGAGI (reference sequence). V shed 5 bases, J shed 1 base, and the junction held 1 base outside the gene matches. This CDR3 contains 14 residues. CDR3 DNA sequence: TGTGCCAGCAGTAACAGGGGAACTAATGAAAAACTGTTTTTT. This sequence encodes CASSNRGTNEKLFF.

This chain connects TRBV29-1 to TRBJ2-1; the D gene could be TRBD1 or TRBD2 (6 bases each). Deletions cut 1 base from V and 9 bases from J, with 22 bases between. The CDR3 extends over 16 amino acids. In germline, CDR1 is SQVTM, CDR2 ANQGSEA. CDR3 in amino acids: CSVEAVGGTLFPEQFF. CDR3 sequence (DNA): TGCAGCGTTGAAGCGGTTGGGGGGACACTCTTTCCTGAGCAGTTCTTC.

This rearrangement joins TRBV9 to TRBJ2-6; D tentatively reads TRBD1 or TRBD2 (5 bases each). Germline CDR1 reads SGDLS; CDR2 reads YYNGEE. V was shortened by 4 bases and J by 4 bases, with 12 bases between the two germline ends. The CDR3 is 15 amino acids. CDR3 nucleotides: TGTGCCAGCAGCCCCCGGGGCTCCGGGGCCAACGTCCTGACTTTC. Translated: CASSPRGSGANVLTF.

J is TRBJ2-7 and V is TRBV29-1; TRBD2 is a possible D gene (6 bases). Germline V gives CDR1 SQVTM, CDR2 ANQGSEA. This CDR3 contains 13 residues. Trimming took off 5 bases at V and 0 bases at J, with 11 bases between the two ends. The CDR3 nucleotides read TGCAGCGTTAGGCGGGAAAGCTCCTACGAGCAGTACTTC. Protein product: CSVRRESSYEQYF.

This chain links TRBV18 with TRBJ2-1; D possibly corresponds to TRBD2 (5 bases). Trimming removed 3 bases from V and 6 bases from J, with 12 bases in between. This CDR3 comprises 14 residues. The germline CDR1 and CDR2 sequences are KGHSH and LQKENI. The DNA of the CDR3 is TGTGCCAGCTCACCCGTTTTAGGGAGCAATGAGCAGTTCTTC. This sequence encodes CASSPVLGSNEQFF.

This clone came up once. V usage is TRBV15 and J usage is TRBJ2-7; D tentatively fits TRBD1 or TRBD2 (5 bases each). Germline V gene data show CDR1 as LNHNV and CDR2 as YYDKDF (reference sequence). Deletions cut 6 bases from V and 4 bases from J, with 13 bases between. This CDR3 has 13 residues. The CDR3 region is CATRVLRGYEQYF. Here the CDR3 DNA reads TGTGCCACCAGAGTACTGAGGGGATACGAGCAGTACTTC.

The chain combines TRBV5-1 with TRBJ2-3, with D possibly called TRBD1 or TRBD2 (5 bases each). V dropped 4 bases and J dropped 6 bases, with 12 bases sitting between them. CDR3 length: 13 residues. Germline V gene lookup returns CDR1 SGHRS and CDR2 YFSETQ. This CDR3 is CASSPREGDTQYF. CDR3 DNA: TGCGCCAGCAGCCCGCGAGAGGGGGATACGCAGTATTTT.

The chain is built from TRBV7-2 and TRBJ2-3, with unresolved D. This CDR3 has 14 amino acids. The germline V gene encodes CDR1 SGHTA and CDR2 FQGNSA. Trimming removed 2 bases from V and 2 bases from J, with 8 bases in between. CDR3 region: CASSLIGPTDTQYF. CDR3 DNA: TGTGCCAGCAGCTTAATAGGGCCCACAGATACGCAGTATTTT.

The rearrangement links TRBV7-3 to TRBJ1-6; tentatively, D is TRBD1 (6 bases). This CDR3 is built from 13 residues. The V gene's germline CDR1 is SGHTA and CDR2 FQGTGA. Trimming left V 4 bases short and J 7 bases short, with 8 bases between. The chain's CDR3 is CASSSGTNSPLHF. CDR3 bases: TGTGCCAGCAGCTCCGGGACAAATTCACCCCTCCACTTT.

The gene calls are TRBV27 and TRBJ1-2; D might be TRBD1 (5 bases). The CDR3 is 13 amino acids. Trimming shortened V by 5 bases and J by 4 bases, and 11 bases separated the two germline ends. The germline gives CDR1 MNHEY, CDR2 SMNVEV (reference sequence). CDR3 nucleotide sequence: TGTGCCAGCAGTCGGGACGGCCTCTATGGCTACACCTTC. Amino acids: CASSRDGLYGYTF.

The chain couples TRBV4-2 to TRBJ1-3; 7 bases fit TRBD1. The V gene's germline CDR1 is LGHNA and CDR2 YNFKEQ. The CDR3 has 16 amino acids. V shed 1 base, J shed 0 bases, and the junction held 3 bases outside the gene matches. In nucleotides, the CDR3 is TGTGCCAGCAGCCAAGCTGGGACAGCCTCTGGAAACACCATATATTTT. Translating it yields CASSQAGTASGNTIYF.

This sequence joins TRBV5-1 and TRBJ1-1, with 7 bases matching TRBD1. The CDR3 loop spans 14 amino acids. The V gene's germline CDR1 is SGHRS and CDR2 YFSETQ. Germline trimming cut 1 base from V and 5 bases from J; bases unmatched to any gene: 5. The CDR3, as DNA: TGCGCCAGCAGCTTGACAGGGGTGGGAACTGAAGCTTTCTTT. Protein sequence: CASSLTGVGTEAFF.

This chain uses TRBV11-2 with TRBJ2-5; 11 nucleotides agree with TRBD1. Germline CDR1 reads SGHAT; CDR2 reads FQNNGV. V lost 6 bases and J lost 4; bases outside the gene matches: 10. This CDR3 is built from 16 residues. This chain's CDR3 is CASSRSGTGGGETQYF. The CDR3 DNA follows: TGTGCCAGCAGTCGATCCGGGACAGGGGGAGGAGAGACCCAGTACTTC.

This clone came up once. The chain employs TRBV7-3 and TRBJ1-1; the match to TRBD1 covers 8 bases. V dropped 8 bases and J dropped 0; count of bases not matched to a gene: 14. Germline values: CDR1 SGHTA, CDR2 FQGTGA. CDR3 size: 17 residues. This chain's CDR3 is CASSPPGGKIVNTEAFF. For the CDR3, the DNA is TGTGCCAGCTCCCCGCCAGGGGGCAAAATAGTGAACACTGAAGCTTTCTTT.